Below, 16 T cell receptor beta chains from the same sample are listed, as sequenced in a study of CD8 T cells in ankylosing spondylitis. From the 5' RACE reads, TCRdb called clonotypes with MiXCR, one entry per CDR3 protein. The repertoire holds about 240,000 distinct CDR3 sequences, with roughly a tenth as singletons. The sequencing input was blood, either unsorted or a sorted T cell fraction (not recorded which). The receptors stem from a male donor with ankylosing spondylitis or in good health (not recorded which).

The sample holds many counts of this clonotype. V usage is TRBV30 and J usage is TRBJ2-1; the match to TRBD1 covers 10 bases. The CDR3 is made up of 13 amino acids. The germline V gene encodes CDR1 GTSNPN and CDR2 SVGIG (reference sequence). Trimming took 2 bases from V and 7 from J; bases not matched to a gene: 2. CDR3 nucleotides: TGTGCCTGGAGTCCGGACAGGGGGAATGAGCAGTTCTTC. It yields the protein CAWSPDRGNEQFF.

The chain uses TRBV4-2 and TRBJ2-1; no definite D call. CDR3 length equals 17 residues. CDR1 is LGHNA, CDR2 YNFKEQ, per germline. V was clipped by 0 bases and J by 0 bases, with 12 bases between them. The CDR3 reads CASSQDTTLSSYNEQFF. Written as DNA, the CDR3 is TGTGCCAGCAGCCAAGACACGACCTTGAGCTCCTACAATGAGCAGTTCTTC.

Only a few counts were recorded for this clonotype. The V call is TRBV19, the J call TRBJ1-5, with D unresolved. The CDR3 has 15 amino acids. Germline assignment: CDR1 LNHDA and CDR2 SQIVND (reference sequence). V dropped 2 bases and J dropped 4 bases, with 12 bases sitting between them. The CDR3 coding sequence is TGTGCCAGTAGTATACTCTATTCGGGTAATCAGCCCCAGCATTTT. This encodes CASSILYSGNQPQHF.

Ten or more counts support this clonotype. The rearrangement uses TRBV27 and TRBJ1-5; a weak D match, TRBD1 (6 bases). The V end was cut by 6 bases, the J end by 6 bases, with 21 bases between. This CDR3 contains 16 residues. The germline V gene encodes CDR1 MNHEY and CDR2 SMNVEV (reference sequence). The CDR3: CASRKQGTTGGQPQHF. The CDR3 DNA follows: TGTGCCAGCAGGAAACAGGGAACCACCGGCGGTCAGCCCCAGCATTTT.

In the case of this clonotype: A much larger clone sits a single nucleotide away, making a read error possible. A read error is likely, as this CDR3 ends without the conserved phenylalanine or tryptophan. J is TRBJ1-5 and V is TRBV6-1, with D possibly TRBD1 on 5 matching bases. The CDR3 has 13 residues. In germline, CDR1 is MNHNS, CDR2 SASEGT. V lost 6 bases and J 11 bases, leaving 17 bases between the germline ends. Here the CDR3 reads CASSPPSGQTQHL. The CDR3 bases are TGTGCCAGCAGCCCACCATCAGGGCAAACCCAGCATTTG.

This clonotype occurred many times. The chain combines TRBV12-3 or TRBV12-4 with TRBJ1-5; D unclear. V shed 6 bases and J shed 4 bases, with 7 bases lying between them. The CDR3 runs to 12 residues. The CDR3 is CASRYRNQPQHF. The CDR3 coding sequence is TGTGCCAGCAGATACCGTAATCAGCCCCAGCATTTT.

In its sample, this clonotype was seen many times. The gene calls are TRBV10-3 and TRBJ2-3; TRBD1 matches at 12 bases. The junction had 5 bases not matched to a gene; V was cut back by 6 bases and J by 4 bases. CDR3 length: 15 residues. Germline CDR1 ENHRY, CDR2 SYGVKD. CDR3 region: CAISPGQGAADTQYF. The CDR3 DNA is TGTGCCATCAGCCCGGGACAGGGGGCCGCAGATACGCAGTATTTT.

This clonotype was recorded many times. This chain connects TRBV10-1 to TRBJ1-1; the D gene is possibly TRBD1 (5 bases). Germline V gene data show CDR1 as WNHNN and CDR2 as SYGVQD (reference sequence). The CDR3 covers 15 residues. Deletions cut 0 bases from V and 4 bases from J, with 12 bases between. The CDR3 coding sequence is TGCGCCAGCAGTGAGTCTCTCGGGGGTGGCACTGAAGCTTTCTTT. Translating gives CASSESLGGGTEAFF.

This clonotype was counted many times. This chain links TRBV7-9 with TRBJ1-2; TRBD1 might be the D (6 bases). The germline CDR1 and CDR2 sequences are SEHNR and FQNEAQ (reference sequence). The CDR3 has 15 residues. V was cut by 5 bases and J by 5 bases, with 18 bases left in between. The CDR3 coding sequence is TGTGCCAGCAGCAACCAAGGGCGGGGGCCGTATGGCTACACCTTC. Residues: CASSNQGRGPYGYTF.

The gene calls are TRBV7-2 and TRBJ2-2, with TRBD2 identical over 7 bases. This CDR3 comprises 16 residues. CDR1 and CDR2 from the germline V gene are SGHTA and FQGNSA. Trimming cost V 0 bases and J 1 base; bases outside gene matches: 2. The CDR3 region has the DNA TGTGCCAGCAGCTTAGCTGGCGGGGGGAACACCGGGGAGCTGTTTTTT. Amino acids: CASSLAGGGNTGELFF.

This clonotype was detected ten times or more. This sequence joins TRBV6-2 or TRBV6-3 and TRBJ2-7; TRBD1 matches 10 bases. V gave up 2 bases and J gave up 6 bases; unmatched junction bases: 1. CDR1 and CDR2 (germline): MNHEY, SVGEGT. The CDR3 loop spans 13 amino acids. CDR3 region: CASSYRDRGEQYF. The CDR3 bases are TGTGCCAGCAGTTACCGGGACAGGGGCGAGCAGTACTTC.

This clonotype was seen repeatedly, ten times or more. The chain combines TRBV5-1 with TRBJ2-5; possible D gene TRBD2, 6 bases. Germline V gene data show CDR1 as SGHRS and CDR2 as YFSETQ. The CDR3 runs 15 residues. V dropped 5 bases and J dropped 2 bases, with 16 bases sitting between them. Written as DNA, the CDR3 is TGCGCCAGCAGAGCCGCCTGGGGGGTACAAGAGACCCAGTACTTC. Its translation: CASRAAWGVQETQYF.

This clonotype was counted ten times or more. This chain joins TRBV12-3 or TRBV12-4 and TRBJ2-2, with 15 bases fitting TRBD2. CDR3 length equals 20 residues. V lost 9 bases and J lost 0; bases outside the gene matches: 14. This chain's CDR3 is CASLTRPGLAGGSNTGELFF. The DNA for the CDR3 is TGTGCCAGTCTCACTAGGCCTGGACTAGCGGGAGGGTCGAACACCGGGGAGCTGTTTTTT.

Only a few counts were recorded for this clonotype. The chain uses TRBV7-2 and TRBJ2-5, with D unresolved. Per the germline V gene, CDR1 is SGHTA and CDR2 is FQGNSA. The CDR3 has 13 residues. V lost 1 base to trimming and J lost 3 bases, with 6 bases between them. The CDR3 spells CASSLGSKETQYF. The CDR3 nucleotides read TGTGCCAGCAGCTTAGGTTCAAAAGAGACCCAGTACTTC.

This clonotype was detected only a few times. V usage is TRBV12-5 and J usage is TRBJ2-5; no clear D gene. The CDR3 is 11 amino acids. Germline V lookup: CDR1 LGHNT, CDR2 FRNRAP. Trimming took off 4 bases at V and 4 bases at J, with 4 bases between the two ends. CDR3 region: CASGWLETQYF. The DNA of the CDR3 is TGTGCTAGTGGTTGGCTAGAGACCCAGTACTTC.

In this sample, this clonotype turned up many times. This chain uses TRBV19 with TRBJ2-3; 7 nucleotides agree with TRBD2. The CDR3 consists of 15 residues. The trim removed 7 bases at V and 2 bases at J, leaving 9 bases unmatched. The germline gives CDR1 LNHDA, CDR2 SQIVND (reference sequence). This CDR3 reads CASTTGLTLTDTQYF. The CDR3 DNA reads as TGTGCCAGTACTACGGGACTAACCCTCACAGATACGCAGTATTTT.